This T cell receptor (beta chain) is from a study of blood T cell repertoires in COVID-19. At the level of the study: Donors in the United States, Italy and Spain gave samples during acute or convalescent COVID-19. PBMCs, B-cell-depleted T cells, or T cells provided the cDNA or gDNA that made up the material.

Germline values: CDR1 SGHTA, CDR2 FQGTGA. The CDR3 has 14 residues. V was clipped by 5 bases and J by 4 bases; unmatched bases: 4. As originally analysed: How many nucleated cells were present was estimated from reference gene primer amplification. Method: immunoSEQ multiplex PCR; TCRdb's copy keeps in-frame clones and lacks some. Clonal size and the V and J genes are those of that table, whereas D and trimming came from the DNA. The sample consists of about 240,000 clones, roughly four fifths of them appearing once. The chain carries TRBV7-3 and TRBJ2-3; 9 bases align to TRBD2. The sequenced sample was peripheral blood. This receptor was taken from an elderly woman with acute or convalescent COVID-19. CDR3 sequence reads: CASSLSGGADTQYF. CDR3 bases: TGTGCCAGCAGCCTTAGCGGGGGCGCAGATACGCAGTATTTT.